This TCR beta chain was recovered during a study of T cell responses to AZD1222 COVID-19 vaccine. Study findings and constraints: White British donors predominated, females outnumbered males, and clonal diversity was possibly underestimated.

The protocol was immunoSEQ multiplex PCR, while the TCRdb copy is restricted to in-frame clones and leaves out a portion. The data show some 58,000 clones, over 80% seen once. Comment on this clone: Its cognate antigen is unknown.

This specimen was peripheral blood, taken on day 0 of AZD1222 vaccination. The TCR comes from an adult in good health.

DNA of the CDR3: TGTGCCACCAGCAGAGATCGGGCCTCCTACGAGCAGTACTTC. It yields the protein CATSRDRASYEQYF. V usage is TRBV15 and J usage is TRBJ2-7; D unclear. Looked up from germline, CDR1 is LNHNV and CDR2 is YYDKDF (reference sequence). CDR3 size: 14 residues. V was shortened by 0 bases and J by 0 bases, with 6 bases between the two germline ends.